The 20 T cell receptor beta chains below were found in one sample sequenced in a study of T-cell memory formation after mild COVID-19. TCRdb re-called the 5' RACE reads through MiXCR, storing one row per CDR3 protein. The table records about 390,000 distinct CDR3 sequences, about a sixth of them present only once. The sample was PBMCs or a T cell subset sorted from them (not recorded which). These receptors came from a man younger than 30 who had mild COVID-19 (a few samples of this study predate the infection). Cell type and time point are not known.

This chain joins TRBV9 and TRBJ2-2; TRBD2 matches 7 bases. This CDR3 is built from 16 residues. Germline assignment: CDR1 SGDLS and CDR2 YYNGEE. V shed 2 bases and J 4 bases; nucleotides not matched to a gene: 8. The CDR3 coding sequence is TGTGCCAGCAGCGTCGGGCTAGCGGTATTCACCGGGGAGCTGTTTTTT. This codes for CASSVGLAVFTGELFF. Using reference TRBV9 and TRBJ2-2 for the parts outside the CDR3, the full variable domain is DSGVTQTPKHLITATGQRVTLRCSPRSGDLSVYWYQQSLDQGLQFLIQYYNGEERAKGNILERFSAQQFPDLHSELNLSSLELGDSALYFCASSVGLAVFTGELFFGEGSRLTVL.

The CDR3: CASRPTVDSGNTIYF. The DNA for the CDR3 is TGTGCCAGCAGGCCGACAGTAGACTCTGGAAACACCATATATTTT. The chain is built from TRBV6-2 or TRBV6-3 and TRBJ1-3, with D perhaps matching TRBD1 (5 bases). V lost 6 bases to trimming and J lost 0 bases, with 12 bases between them. Germline V gives CDR1 MNHEY, CDR2 SVGEGT. The CDR3 has 15 amino acids.

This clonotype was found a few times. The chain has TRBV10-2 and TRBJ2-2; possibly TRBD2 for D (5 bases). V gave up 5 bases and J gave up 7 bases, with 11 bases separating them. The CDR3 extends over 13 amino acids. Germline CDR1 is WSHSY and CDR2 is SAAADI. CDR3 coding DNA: TGCGCCAGCAGTCGGCGGGCCGACGGGGAGCTGTTTTTT. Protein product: CASSRRADGELFF.

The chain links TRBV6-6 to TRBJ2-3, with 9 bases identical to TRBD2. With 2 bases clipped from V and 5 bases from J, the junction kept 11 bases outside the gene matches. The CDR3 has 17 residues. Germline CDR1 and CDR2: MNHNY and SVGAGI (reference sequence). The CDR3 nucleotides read TGTGCCAGCAGTTACAGGGGACTAGCTTTAGAGGGAGATACGCAGTATTTT. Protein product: CASSYRGLALEGDTQYF.

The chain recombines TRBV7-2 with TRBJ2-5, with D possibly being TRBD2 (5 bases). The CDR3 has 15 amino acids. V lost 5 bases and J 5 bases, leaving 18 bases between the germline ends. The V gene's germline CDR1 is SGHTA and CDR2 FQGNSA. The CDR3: CASSQRAPPDETQYF. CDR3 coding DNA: TGTGCCAGCAGCCAGAGGGCCCCACCAGATGAGACCCAGTACTTC.

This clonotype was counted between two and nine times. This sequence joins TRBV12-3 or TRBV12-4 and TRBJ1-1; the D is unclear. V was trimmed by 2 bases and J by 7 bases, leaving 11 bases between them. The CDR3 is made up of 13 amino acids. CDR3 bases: TGTGCCAGCAGTTTACGGATAGGGCTTGAAGCTTTCTTT. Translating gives CASSLRIGLEAFF.

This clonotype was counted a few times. CDR3 in amino acids: CASSFSGGGIGELFF. Written as DNA, the CDR3 is TGTGCCAGCAGCTTCTCCGGGGGGGGCATCGGGGAGCTGTTTTTT. This chain joins TRBV7-9 and TRBJ2-2; 8 bases match TRBD2. The CDR3 runs 15 residues. V dropped 3 bases and J dropped 7; count of bases not matched to a gene: 7. CDR1 and CDR2 (germline): SEHNR, FQNEAQ (reference sequence).

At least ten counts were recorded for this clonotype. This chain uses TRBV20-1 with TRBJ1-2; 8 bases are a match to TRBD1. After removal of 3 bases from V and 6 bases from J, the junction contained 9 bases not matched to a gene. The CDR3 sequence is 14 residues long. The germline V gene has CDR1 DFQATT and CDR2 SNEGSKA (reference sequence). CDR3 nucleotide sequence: TGCAGTGCTAGCTTGGACAGGGTCCCGGATGGCTACACCTTC. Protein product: CSASLDRVPDGYTF.

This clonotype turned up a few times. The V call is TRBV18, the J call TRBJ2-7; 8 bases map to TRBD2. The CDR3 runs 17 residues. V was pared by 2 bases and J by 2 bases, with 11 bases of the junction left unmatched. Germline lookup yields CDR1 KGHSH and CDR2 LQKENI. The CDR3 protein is CASSPSRGSGGPYEQYV. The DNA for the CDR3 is TGTGCCAGCTCACCATCAAGAGGCAGCGGGGGACCCTACGAGCAGTACGTC.

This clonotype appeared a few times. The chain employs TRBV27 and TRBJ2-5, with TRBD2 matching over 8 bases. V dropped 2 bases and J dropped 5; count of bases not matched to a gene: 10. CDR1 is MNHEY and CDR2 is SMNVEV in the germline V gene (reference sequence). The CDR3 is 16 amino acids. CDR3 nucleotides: TGTGCCAGCAGTTTAATTAGCGGGGCCCTCAGGGAGACCCAGTACTTC. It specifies CASSLISGALRETQYF.

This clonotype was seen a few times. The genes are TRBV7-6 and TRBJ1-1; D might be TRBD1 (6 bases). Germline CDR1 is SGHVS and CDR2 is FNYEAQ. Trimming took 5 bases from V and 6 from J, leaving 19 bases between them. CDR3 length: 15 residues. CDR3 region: CASSILAGGRAEAFF. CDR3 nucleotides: TGTGCCAGCAGCATCCTGGCGGGGGGCCGGGCTGAAGCTTTCTTT. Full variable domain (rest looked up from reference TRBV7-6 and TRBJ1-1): GAGVSQSPRYKVTKRGQDVALRCDPISGHVSLYWYRQALGQGPEFLTYFNYEAQQDKSGLPNDRFSAERPEGSISTLTIQRTEQRDSAMYRCASSILAGGRAEAFFGQGTRLTVV.

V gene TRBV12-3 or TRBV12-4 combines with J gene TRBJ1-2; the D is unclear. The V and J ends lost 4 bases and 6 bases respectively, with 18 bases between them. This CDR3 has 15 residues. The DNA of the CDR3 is TGTGCCAGCAGTTCCCCCCAGGACGGACGCCATGGCTACACCTTC. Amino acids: CASSSPQDGRHGYTF.

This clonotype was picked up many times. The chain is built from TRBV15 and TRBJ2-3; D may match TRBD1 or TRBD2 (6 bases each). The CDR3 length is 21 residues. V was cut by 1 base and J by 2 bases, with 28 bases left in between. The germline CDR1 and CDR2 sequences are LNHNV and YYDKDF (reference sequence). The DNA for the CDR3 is TGTGCCACCAGCAGAGTAGTTTCATGGGCCCGGGGGCCTGTCGCCACAGATACGCAGTATTTT. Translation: CATSRVVSWARGPVATDTQYF.

CDR3 protein: CASRWVASGANVLTF. CDR3 coding DNA: TGCGCCAGCCGCTGGGTGGCCTCTGGGGCCAACGTCCTGACTTTC. The chain links TRBV5-1 to TRBJ2-6; D is ambiguous. V lost 7 bases to trimming and J lost 0 bases, with 11 bases between them. Germline loops: CDR1 SGHRS, CDR2 YFSETQ. The CDR3 is 15 amino acids.

CDR3 nucleotides: TGTGCCAGCAGTTCCGGACTAGCGAAGACCCAGTACTTC. It yields the protein CASSSGLAKTQYF. The chain links TRBV12-3 or TRBV12-4 to TRBJ2-5, with TRBD2 matching 9 bases. The CDR3 sequence is 13 residues long. The J segment lost 6 bases and the V segment lost 4 bases, leaving 3 bases of the junction unmatched.

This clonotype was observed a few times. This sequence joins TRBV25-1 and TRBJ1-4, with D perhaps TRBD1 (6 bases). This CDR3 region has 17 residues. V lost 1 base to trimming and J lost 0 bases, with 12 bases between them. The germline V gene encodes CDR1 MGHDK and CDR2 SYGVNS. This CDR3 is CASSELGAGATNEKLFF. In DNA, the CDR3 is TGTGCCAGCAGTGAATTGGGGGCAGGGGCAACTAATGAAAAACTGTTTTTT.

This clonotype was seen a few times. CDR3 amino acids: CASSLAPRGAVKTQYF. DNA of the CDR3: TGTGCCAGCAGCTTAGCGCCCCGGGGGGCCGTCAAGACCCAGTACTTC. V is TRBV7-2 and J is TRBJ2-5; perhaps TRBD2 as D (7 bases). V was trimmed by 0 bases and J by 6 bases, leaving 17 bases between them. CDR3 size: 16 residues. The germline V gene encodes CDR1 SGHTA and CDR2 FQGNSA.

The CDR3 is CASSHGQGEAFF. The CDR3 bases are TGCGCCAGCAGCCATGGACAGGGCGAAGCTTTCTTT. The chain employs TRBV4-1 and TRBJ1-1; 8 bases are shared with TRBD1. V dropped 3 bases and J dropped 8; count of bases not matched to a gene: 2. The CDR3 extends over 12 amino acids. Germline loops: CDR1 MGHRA, CDR2 YSYEKL.

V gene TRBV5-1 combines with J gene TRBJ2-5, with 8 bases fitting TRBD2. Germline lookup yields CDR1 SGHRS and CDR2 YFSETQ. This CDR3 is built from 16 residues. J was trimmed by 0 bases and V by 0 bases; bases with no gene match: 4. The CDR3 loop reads CASSLGVAGNQETQYF. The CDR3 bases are TGCGCCAGCAGCTTGGGAGTAGCGGGGAACCAAGAGACCCAGTACTTC. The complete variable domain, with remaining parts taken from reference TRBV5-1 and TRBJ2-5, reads KAGVTQTPRYLIKTRGQQVTLSCSPISGHRSVSWYQQTPGQGLQFLFEYFSETQRNKGNFPGRFSGRQFSNSRSEMNVSTLELGDSALYLCASSLGVAGNQETQYFGPGTRLLVL.

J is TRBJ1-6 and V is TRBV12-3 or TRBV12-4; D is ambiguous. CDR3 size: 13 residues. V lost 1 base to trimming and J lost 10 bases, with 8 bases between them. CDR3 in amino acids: CASSLEKNSPLHF. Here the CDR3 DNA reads TGTGCCAGCAGTTTAGAGAAGAACTCACCCCTCCACTTT.